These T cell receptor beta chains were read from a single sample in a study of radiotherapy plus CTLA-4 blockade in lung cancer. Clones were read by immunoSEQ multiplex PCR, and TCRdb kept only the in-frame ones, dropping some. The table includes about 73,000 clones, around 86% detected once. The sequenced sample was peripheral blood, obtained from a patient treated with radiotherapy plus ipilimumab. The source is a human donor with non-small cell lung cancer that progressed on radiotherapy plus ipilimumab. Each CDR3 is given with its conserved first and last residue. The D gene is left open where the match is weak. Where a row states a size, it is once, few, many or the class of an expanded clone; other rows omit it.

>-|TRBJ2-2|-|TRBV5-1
TGCGCCAGCAGCAGGGCGGGGACTCAAACCGGGGAGCTGTTTTTT
CASSRAGTQTGELFF
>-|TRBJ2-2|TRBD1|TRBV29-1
TGCAGCGTTAGGACAGGGGGCTGGACCGGGGAGCTGTTTTTT
CSVRTGGWTGELFF
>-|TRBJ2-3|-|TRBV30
TGTGCCTGGAGTGAATGGGCAGATACCACAGATACGCAGTATTTT
CAWSEWADTTDTQYF
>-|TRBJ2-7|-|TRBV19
TGTGCCAGTCTTGGGGCAAACTACGAGCAGTACTTC
CASLGANYEQYF
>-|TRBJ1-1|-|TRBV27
TGTGCCAGCAGTTTACGGGGGGGGCCCACTGAAGCTTTCTTT
CASSLRGGPTEAFF
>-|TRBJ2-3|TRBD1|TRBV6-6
TGTGCCAGCAGCCGACAGGGGGATACGCAGTATTTT
CASSRQGDTQYF
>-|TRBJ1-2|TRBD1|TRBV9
TGTGCCAGCAGCGACGGGACAGGGGACTATGGCTACACCTTC
CASSDGTGDYGYTF
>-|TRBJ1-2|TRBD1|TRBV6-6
TGTGCCAGCAGCTGGACAGGGGATGGCTACACCTTC
CASSWTGDGYTF
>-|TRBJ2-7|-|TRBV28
TGTGCCAGCACCCACAATTACGAGCAGTACTTC
CASTHNYEQYF
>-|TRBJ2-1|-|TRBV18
TGTGCCAGCTCAGGTTTGGATGAGCAGTTCTTC
CASSGLDEQFF
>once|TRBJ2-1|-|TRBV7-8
TGTGCCAGCAGCTTAGATGGGGGAAATGAGCAGTTCTTC
CASSLDGGNEQFF
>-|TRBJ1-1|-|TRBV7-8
TGTGCCAGCAGCTTAGTATCAGGGAACACTGAAGCTTTCTTT
CASSLVSGNTEAFF
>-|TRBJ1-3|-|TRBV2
TGTGCCAGCAGTGAATATGGGACAAGTGGAAACACCATATATTTT
CASSEYGTSGNTIYF
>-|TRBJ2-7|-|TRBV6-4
TGTGCCAGCAGTGACCAGGGGAGCTCCTACGAGCAGTACTTC
CASSDQGSSYEQYF
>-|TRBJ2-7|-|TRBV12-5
TGTGCTAGTGGTTTGCCCTCCGGGACTTCCTACGAGCAGTACTTC
CASGLPSGTSYEQYF
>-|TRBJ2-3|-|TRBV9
TGTGCCAGCAGCGTAGGGCACACAGATACGCAGTATTTT
CASSVGHTDTQYF
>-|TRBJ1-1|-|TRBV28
TGTGCCAGCAGTTTAGGGGTGGGGGAAGCTTTCTTT
CASSLGVGEAFF
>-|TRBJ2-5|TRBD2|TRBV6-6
TGTGCCAGCAGGAGCGGGAGGGTTTTGGAGACCCAGTACTTC
CASRSGRVLETQYF
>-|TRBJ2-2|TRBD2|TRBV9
TGTGCCAGCAGCGGCCGGACTAGCGGGAGGACGGGGTTGGCCGGGGAGCTGTTTTTT
CASSGRTSGRTGLAGELFF
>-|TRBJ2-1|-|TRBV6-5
TGTGCCAGCAGTTTTGCAACAGACTCCTACAATGAGCAGTTCTTC
CASSFATDSYNEQFF
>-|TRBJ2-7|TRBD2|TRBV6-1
TGTGCCAGCAGCGTTGGACTAGCGGGAGTCCACGAGCAGTACTTC
CASSVGLAGVHEQYF
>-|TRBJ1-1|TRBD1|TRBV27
TGTGCCAGCAGTTTATCGCTAAGGGGGCGATGGAGTGAAGCTTTCTTT
CASSLSLRGRWSEAFF
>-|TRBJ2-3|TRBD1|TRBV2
TGTGCCAGCAAGAAGAAAATCGACAGGGCATTCGATACGCAGTATTTT
CASKKKIDRAFDTQYF
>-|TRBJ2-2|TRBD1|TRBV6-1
TGTGCCAGCAAAAGTGGACAGGGGACCTCACGGGAGCTGTTTTTT
CASKSGQGTSRELFF
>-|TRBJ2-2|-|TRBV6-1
TGTGCCAGCAGTGACCGGGGGCGGACCGGGGAGCTGTTTTTT
CASSDRGRTGELFF
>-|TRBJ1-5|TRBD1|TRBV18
TGTGCCAGCTCACCATATCAGGGGGCCCGAAATCAGCCCCAGCATTTT
CASSPYQGARNQPQHF
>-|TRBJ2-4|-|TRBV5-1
TGCGCCAGCAGCTTGGTTCCGGACATTCAGTACTTC
CASSLVPDIQYF
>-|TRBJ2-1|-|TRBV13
TGTGCCAGCAGCTTAGGCAGAAACAATGAGCAGTTCTTC
CASSLGRNNEQFF
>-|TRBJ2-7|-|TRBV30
TGTGCCTGGAGTCGTGACAGACCCTACGAGCAGTACTTC
CAWSRDRPYEQYF
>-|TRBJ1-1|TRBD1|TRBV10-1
TGCGCCAGCAGTGATTCAGGGGGCCTTGAAAGAGCTTTCTTT
CASSDSGGLERAFF
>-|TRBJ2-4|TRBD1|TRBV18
TGTGCCAGCCAACAGACAGGGTCTGTAGCCAAAAACATTCAGTACTTC
CASQQTGSVAKNIQYF
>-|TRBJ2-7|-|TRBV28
TGTGCCAGCAGGTCCCGCCAAATAGCCGGCGAGCAGTACTTC
CASRSRQIAGEQYF
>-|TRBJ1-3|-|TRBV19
TGTGCCAGTGGGGCGTCTCTGGGGGCTGCTGGAAACACCATATATTTT
CASGASLGAAGNTIYF